A single sample is the source of the 22 T cell receptor beta chains below, sequenced in a study of T cells in Graves' hyperthyroidism and ophthalmopathy. Amplified TCR beta CDR3 regions came from RNA transcripts. With the HTBI primer set, the TCR CDR3 went through a first round of RT-PCR. A single record per CDR3 protein comes from TCRdb applying MiXCR to the multiplex PCR reads. The data contain about 560,000 distinct CDR3 sequences, 14% of them singletons. Sequencing was performed on blood. Receptors originate from a middle-aged woman with Graves' hyperthyroidism.

This clonotype was seen at least ten times. In nucleotides, the CDR3 is TGCAGCGTTGACACTCAGGGGTTCTACAATGAGCAGTTCTTC. It specifies CSVDTQGFYNEQFF. The V call is TRBV29-1, the J call TRBJ2-1, with D possibly TRBD1 on 6 matching bases. Germline loops: CDR1 SQVTM, CDR2 ANQGSEA. The CDR3 length is 14 residues. With 3 bases removed from V and 3 bases from J, the gap between germline ends came to 12 bases.

This clonotype was recorded at least ten times. The rearrangement joins TRBV12-3 or TRBV12-4 to TRBJ1-2, with D possibly TRBD1 on 6 matching bases. This CDR3 spans 12 amino acids. Trimming cost V 4 bases and J 5 bases, with 8 bases left between them. CDR3 protein: CASSWQGYGYTF. DNA for the CDR3: TGTGCCAGCAGTTGGCAGGGGTATGGCTACACCTTC.

This clonotype was detected ten times or more. The chain combines TRBV20-1 with TRBJ2-3; TRBD2 matches 14 bases. CDR3 length: 17 amino acids. The V gene end was trimmed by 2 bases and the J gene end by 5 bases; junction bases not matched to a gene: 9. Per germline, CDR1 DFQATT and CDR2 SNEGSKA (reference sequence). For the CDR3, the DNA is TGCAGTGCTAGAATGGGACTAGCGGGAGTTCTTGGAGATACGCAGTATTTT. Amino acids: CSARMGLAGVLGDTQYF.

This clonotype has at least ten counts. CDR3 residues: CASSFVTGGMNYYEQYF. DNA of the CDR3: TGTGCCAGCAGTTTTGTGACAGGGGGCATGAATTACTACGAGCAGTACTTC. The V gene is TRBV12-3 or TRBV12-4, the J gene TRBJ2-7; TRBD1 aligns across 10 bases. Germline trimming cut 3 bases from V and 3 bases from J; bases unmatched to any gene: 11. CDR3 length equals 17 residues.

This clonotype was recorded many times. The rearrangement joins TRBV27 to TRBJ2-1; 7 positions agree with TRBD2. This CDR3 is built from 17 residues. Trimming cost V 3 bases and J 0 bases; bases outside gene matches: 8. CDR1 MNHEY and CDR2 SMNVEV come from the germline V gene (reference sequence). The CDR3 spells CASSFAGAASSYNEQFF. The DNA for the CDR3 is TGTGCCAGCAGTTTTGCGGGAGCCGCAAGCTCCTACAATGAGCAGTTCTTC.

As for this clonotype: A clone one base away is much larger, so this may be a read error. This chain joins TRBV3-1 and TRBJ2-3; D unclear. The CDR3 covers 14 residues. V lost 4 bases to trimming and J lost 0 bases, with 8 bases between them. Germline V gives CDR1 LGHDT, CDR2 YNNKEL (reference sequence). The CDR3 reads CASSRDGSTDTQYF. The CDR3 DNA sequence: TGTGCCAGCAGCCGTGACGGAAGCACAGATACGCAGTATTTT.

The J gene is TRBJ2-2, the V gene TRBV6-1; 7 bases are shared with TRBD2. The CDR3 length is 16 residues. In germline, CDR1 is MNHNS, CDR2 SASEGT. The V segment lost 6 bases and the J segment 5 bases; nucleotides outside the gene matches: 12. Here the CDR3 DNA reads TGTGCCAGCAGGACTCACCGGGGGGTCGGGACCGGGGAGCTGTTTTTT. It specifies CASRTHRGVGTGELFF.

The count of this clonotype is one. This chain uses TRBV19 with TRBJ1-5; 8 nucleotides match TRBD1. There are 15 residues in the CDR3. Germline V gene data show CDR1 as LNHDA and CDR2 as SQIVND (reference sequence). Losses at the gene ends were 7 bases for V and 4 bases for J; bases not matched to a gene: 9. CDR3 sequence reads: CASKQPGQVNQPQHF. The DNA for the CDR3 is TGTGCCAGTAAACAACCGGGACAGGTTAATCAGCCCCAGCATTTT.

In this sample, this clonotype turned up many times. This chain links TRBV28 with TRBJ2-7; 7 nucleotides line up with TRBD1. The CDR3 is made up of 15 amino acids. Unmatched junction bases numbered 11, after V lost 5 bases and J lost 4 bases. Germline CDR1 is MDHEN and CDR2 is SYDVKM. The CDR3 coding sequence is TGTGCCAGCAGTAGCCGAAAAGGGGGCGAGTACGAGCAGTACTTC. It encodes CASSSRKGGEYEQYF. The full variable domain, rest sourced from reference TRBV28 and TRBJ2-7, is DVKVTQSSRYLVKRTGEKVFLECVQDMDHENMFWYRQDPGLGLRLIYFSYDVKMKEKGDIPEGYSVSREKKERFSLILESASTNQTSMYLCASSSRKGGEYEQYFGPGTRLTVT.

At least ten counts were recorded for this clonotype. This chain links TRBV5-5 with TRBJ1-5, with D perhaps TRBD1 (5 bases). The CDR3 has 14 residues. The V gene lost 2 bases and the J gene lost 11 bases, with 17 bases spanning the gap. The germline CDR1 and CDR2 sequences are SGHKS and YYEKEE (reference sequence). The CDR3 DNA follows: TGTGCCAGCAGCTTTGCTTCTGGGGAGGGGTCCCAGCATTTT. This codes for CASSFASGEGSQHF.

The chain is built from TRBV6-1 and TRBJ1-2; weak D call: TRBD1 (5 bases). CDR1 is MNHNS and CDR2 is SASEGT in the germline V gene. The CDR3 runs to 14 residues. The V and J ends lost 6 bases and 2 bases respectively, with 13 bases between them. CDR3 region: CASSQGLSNYGYTF. For the CDR3, the DNA is TGTGCCAGCAGCCAGGGACTCTCCAACTATGGCTACACCTTC.

The chain joins TRBV5-1 to TRBJ1-1; TRBD1 might be the D (5 bases). Trimming cost V 4 bases and J 2 bases, with 12 bases left between them. The CDR3 spans 14 residues. Germline V CDR1 and CDR2: SGHRS, YFSETQ. The CDR3, as DNA: TGCGCCAGCAGCCCTGAGGGGCCCAACACTGAAGCTTTCTTT. The encoded protein is CASSPEGPNTEAFF.

This clonotype was seen repeatedly, ten times or more. The chain is built from TRBV7-9 and TRBJ2-1; D perhaps matches TRBD2 (7 bases). The CDR3 extends over 16 amino acids. CDR1 SEHNR and CDR2 FQNEAQ come from the germline V gene (reference sequence). V dropped 3 bases and J dropped 4 bases, with 16 bases sitting between them. CDR3 coding DNA: TGTGCCAGCAGCTTGACTCTAGGGGGGGATTACAATGAGCAGTTCTTC. Translating gives CASSLTLGGDYNEQFF.

The V and J genes are TRBV28 and TRBJ2-7; 7 bases fit TRBD2. With V trimmed by 0 bases and J by 2 bases, 10 bases remained unmatched. The CDR3 has 17 residues. The germline V gene has CDR1 MDHEN and CDR2 SYDVKM. CDR3 region: CASSLWGGGRMAYEQYF. CDR3 DNA: TGTGCCAGCAGTTTATGGGGGGGGGGACGGATGGCCTACGAGCAGTACTTC.

The rearrangement links TRBV6-1 to TRBJ2-1; D might be TRBD2 (6 bases). The CDR3 is made up of 16 amino acids. V lost 5 bases and J lost 7, with 21 bases in between. CDR1 is MNHNS and CDR2 is SASEGT in the germline V gene. CDR3 loop: CASSSRLGPYYNEQFF. The CDR3 nucleotides read TGTGCCAGCAGTTCTAGACTAGGTCCTTATTATAATGAGCAGTTCTTC.

Points on this clonotype: This may arise from a read error, as a much more abundant clone is one base away. The rearrangement links TRBV7-9 to TRBJ2-3, with a weak D call TRBD1 (5 bases). The V end lost 4 bases, the J end lost 3 bases, and 14 bases lay between the germline ends. Germline CDR1 reads SEHNR; CDR2 reads FQNEAQ (reference sequence). The CDR3 extends over 15 amino acids. In DNA, the CDR3 is TGTGCCAGCAGCTCAGGAAGGGGTGGTACAGATACGCAGTATTTT. This translates into CASSSGRGGTDTQYF. Full variable domain (missing parts from reference TRBV7-9 and TRBJ2-3): DTGVSQNPRHKITKRGQNVTFRCDPISEHNRLYWYRQTLGQGPEFLTYFQNEAQLEKSRLLSDRFSAERPKGSFSTLEIQRTEQGDSAMYLCASSSGRGGTDTQYFGPGTRLTVL.

This clonotype was recorded at least ten times. This sequence joins TRBV28 and TRBJ2-5, with TRBD1 as a possible D gene (5 bases). The germline V and J ends were trimmed by 5 bases and 1 base, with 11 bases remaining between them. The CDR3 is made up of 14 amino acids. Germline V gene sequence: CDR1 MDHEN, CDR2 SYDVKM. CDR3 sequence (DNA): TGTGCCAGCAGTAAAACAGGAGTCCAAGAGACCCAGTACTTC. This gives the protein CASSKTGVQETQYF.

Many counts were recorded for this clonotype. The rearrangement joins TRBV13 to TRBJ2-7, with D uncertain. Germline CDR1 is PRHDT and CDR2 is FYEKMQ (reference sequence). The CDR3 sequence is 14 residues long. Deletions cut 0 bases from V and 3 bases from J, with 9 bases between. This chain's CDR3 is CASSLGLRSYEQYF. DNA of the CDR3: TGTGCCAGCAGCTTAGGACTTAGGAGCTACGAGCAGTACTTC. The variable domain in full, with the rest retrieved from reference TRBV13 and TRBJ2-7, is AAGVIQSPRHLIKEKRETATLKCYPIPRHDTVYWYQQGPGQDPQFLISFYEKMQSDKGSIPDRFSAQQFSDYHSELNMSSLELGDSALYFCASSLGLRSYEQYFGPGTRLTVT.

The chain links TRBV20-1 to TRBJ1-1; no reliable D call. Between the trimmed V and J ends, which lost 1 base and 5 bases, there was a span of 26 bases. Germline V CDR1 and CDR2: DFQATT, SNEGSKA (reference sequence). The CDR3 is 18 residues long. The CDR3 DNA reads TGCAGTGCTAGAGCCTTTATCATGAGTGTAGAAAGTGAGACTGAAGCTTTCTTT. Translation: CSARAFIMSVESETEAFF.

This chain links TRBV19 with TRBJ2-1; D possibly corresponds to TRBD2 (7 bases). CDR3 length equals 17 residues. Trimming pared 1 base from V and 2 bases from J, leaving 15 bases between. Germline V gives CDR1 LNHDA, CDR2 SQIVND (reference sequence). In DNA, the CDR3 is TGTGCCAGTAGTATAGGGGGGGGGGGGCACACCTACAATGAGCAGTTCTTC. Protein: CASSIGGGGHTYNEQFF.

This clonotype occurred once. This chain links TRBV28 with TRBJ2-2; D ambiguous. The V gene's germline CDR1 is MDHEN and CDR2 SYDVKM. The V and J ends lost 7 bases and 7 bases respectively, with 7 bases between them. The CDR3 has 11 residues. The CDR3 spells CASNLSGELFF. CDR3 nucleotides: TGTGCCAGCAACCTTAGCGGGGAGCTGTTTTTT.

This chain joins TRBV7-6 and TRBJ2-5; D not resolved. Trimming removed 4 bases at V and 2 bases at J, with 8 bases between. The germline CDR1 and CDR2 sequences are SGHVS and FNYEAQ. The CDR3 has 13 residues. The CDR3 nucleotides read TGTGCCAGCAGCTCCCCGATGCAAGAGACCCAGTACTTC. Residues: CASSSPMQETQYF.